This T cell receptor beta chain is from a study of CD4 T cells in relation to SARS-CoV-2 and coronaviruses. The CDR3 length is 14 residues. The germline gives CDR1 SEHNR, CDR2 FQNEAQ (reference sequence). Trimming took 5 bases from V and 10 from J, leaving 20 bases between them. Using immunoSEQ multiplex PCR, the repertoire was profiled, and TCRdb retains in-frame clones only, with some absent. Among tens of thousands of clones, over 75% were seen once, and the ten largest hold roughly 3.2%. The sequence was obtained from an adult with COVID-19. Specimen: memory CD4+ T cells from PBMCs. V is TRBV7-9 and J is TRBJ1-1, with D hard to call. In DNA form, the CDR3 reads TGTGCCAGCAGCCCAAAAGGTTCCCTCCTTGGAGCTTTCTTT. It translates to CASSPKGSLLGAFF.